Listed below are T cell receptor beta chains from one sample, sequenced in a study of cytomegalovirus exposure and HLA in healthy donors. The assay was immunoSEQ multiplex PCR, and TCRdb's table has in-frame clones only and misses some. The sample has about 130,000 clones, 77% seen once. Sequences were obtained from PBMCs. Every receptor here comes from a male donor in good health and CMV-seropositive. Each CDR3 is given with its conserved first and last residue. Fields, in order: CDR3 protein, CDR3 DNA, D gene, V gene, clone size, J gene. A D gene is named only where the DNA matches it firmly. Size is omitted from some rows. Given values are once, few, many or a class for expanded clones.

cdr3_aa: CASRGGSPYSSYNSPLHF; cdr3_nt: TGTGCCAGCCGGGGGGGGAGCCCGTACAGCTCCTATAATTCACCCCTCCACTTT; d_call: .; v_call: TRBV9; clone_size: few; j_call: TRBJ1-6
cdr3_aa: CASSLGTGVNEQFF; cdr3_nt: TGTGCCAGCTCACTGGGGACAGGGGTGAATGAGCAGTTCTTC; d_call: TRBD1; v_call: TRBV18; clone_size: .; j_call: TRBJ2-1
cdr3_aa: CAWSVGQGDEQFF; cdr3_nt: TGTGCCTGGAGTGTAGGGCAGGGGGATGAGCAGTTCTTC; d_call: TRBD1; v_call: TRBV30; clone_size: .; j_call: TRBJ2-1
cdr3_aa: CASSTRSGQSGYTF; cdr3_nt: TGTGCCAGCAGTACCAGATCAGGGCAAAGCGGCTACACCTTC; d_call: .; v_call: TRBV28; clone_size: .; j_call: TRBJ1-2
cdr3_aa: CASSLAQSFRGNTIYF; cdr3_nt: TGCGCCAGCAGCTTGGCACAGTCCTTCCGGGGAAACACCATATATTTT; d_call: .; v_call: TRBV5-1; clone_size: few; j_call: TRBJ1-3
cdr3_aa: CASSYGDRGLAGELFF; cdr3_nt: TGTGCCAGCAGTTACGGTGACAGGGGGTTAGCCGGGGAGCTGTTTTTT; d_call: TRBD1; v_call: TRBV6-5; clone_size: .; j_call: TRBJ2-2
cdr3_aa: CASSLFGRGPNQPQHF; cdr3_nt: TGTGCCAGCAGTTTATTCGGCAGGGGTCCTAATCAGCCCCAGCATTTT; d_call: .; v_call: TRBV28; clone_size: .; j_call: TRBJ1-5
cdr3_aa: CASNLLTGGTEAFF; cdr3_nt: TGCGCCAGCAACCTTCTCACAGGGGGAACTGAAGCTTTCTTT; d_call: TRBD1; v_call: TRBV5-1; clone_size: .; j_call: TRBJ1-1
cdr3_aa: CASSLGRGYEQYF; cdr3_nt: TGTGCCAGCAGCTTGGGTCGGGGGTACGAGCAGTACTTC; d_call: .; v_call: TRBV7-2; clone_size: .; j_call: TRBJ2-7
cdr3_aa: CASSTRGGTNTEAFF; cdr3_nt: TGTGCCAGCAGTACTCGCGGGGGTACTAACACTGAAGCTTTCTTT; d_call: .; v_call: TRBV6-6; clone_size: once; j_call: TRBJ1-1
cdr3_aa: CASSPRLWGGEEQFF; cdr3_nt: TGTGCCAGCAGCCCCAGACTCTGGGGGGGCGAGGAGCAGTTCTTC; d_call: .; v_call: TRBV11-1; clone_size: .; j_call: TRBJ2-1
cdr3_aa: CASSPGTISYNEQFF; cdr3_nt: TGTGCCAGCTCCCCCGGGACTATATCCTACAATGAGCAGTTCTTC; d_call: TRBD2; v_call: TRBV18; clone_size: .; j_call: TRBJ2-1
cdr3_aa: CASSPGQRNTEAFF; cdr3_nt: TGTGCCAGCAGCCCGGGACAGAGGAACACTGAAGCTTTCTTT; d_call: TRBD1; v_call: TRBV4-2; clone_size: once; j_call: TRBJ1-1
cdr3_aa: CSVLGGERVNDEQFF; cdr3_nt: TGCAGCGTTCTCGGGGGAGAGCGGGTCAATGATGAGCAGTTCTTC; d_call: .; v_call: TRBV29-1; clone_size: medium-sized; j_call: TRBJ2-1
cdr3_aa: CASSLPAWWGQGASYEQYF; cdr3_nt: TGTGCCAGCAGTTTACCCGCGTGGTGGGGACAGGGTGCGTCCTACGAGCAGTACTTC; d_call: TRBD1; v_call: TRBV27; clone_size: .; j_call: TRBJ2-7
cdr3_aa: CASSEGGVVQPQHF; cdr3_nt: TGTGCCAGCAGTGAAGGCGGGGTGGTTCAGCCCCAGCATTTT; d_call: .; v_call: TRBV6-5; clone_size: few; j_call: TRBJ1-5
cdr3_aa: CASSEGQGAFTYEQYF; cdr3_nt: TGTGCCAGCAGTGAAGGACAGGGAGCGTTCACCTACGAGCAGTACTTC; d_call: TRBD1; v_call: TRBV6-1; clone_size: few; j_call: TRBJ2-7
cdr3_aa: CASSQDRESPLHF; cdr3_nt: TGCGCCAGCAGCCAAGACAGGGAAAGTCCCCTCCACTTT; d_call: .; v_call: TRBV4-1; clone_size: .; j_call: TRBJ1-6
cdr3_aa: CASSFRRQQGPWTEAFF; cdr3_nt: TGCGCCAGCAGCTTCCGGCGTCAACAGGGGCCTTGGACTGAAGCTTTCTTT; d_call: TRBD1; v_call: TRBV5-1; clone_size: .; j_call: TRBJ1-1
cdr3_aa: CASQRNSGRAPGELFF; cdr3_nt: TGTGCCAGCCAACGGAATAGCGGGAGGGCCCCCGGGGAGCTGTTTTTT; d_call: TRBD2; v_call: TRBV7-8; clone_size: few; j_call: TRBJ2-2
cdr3_aa: CASSLPGQSSEKLFF; cdr3_nt: TGTGCCAGCAGCCTACCGGGACAGTCGTCTGAAAAACTGTTTTTT; d_call: TRBD1; v_call: TRBV5-4; clone_size: .; j_call: TRBJ1-4
cdr3_aa: CASSPTDRGGNQPQHF; cdr3_nt: TGTGCCAGCAGCCCGACCGACAGGGGGGGCAATCAGCCCCAGCATTTT; d_call: TRBD1; v_call: TRBV28; clone_size: .; j_call: TRBJ1-5
cdr3_aa: CASSLGSLSYEQYF; cdr3_nt: TGTGCCAGCAGCTTGGGTAGCCTCTCCTACGAGCAGTACTTC; d_call: .; v_call: TRBV5-6; clone_size: few; j_call: TRBJ2-7
cdr3_aa: CASSQDSLAGANTGELFF; cdr3_nt: TGTGCCAGCAGCCAAGATAGCCTAGCGGGAGCGAACACCGGGGAGCTGTTTTTT; d_call: TRBD2; v_call: TRBV4-2; clone_size: .; j_call: TRBJ2-2
cdr3_aa: CASSGGTGLGTEAFF; cdr3_nt: TGTGCCAGCAGCGGAGGGACAGGGTTGGGCACTGAAGCTTTCTTT; d_call: TRBD1; v_call: TRBV11-2; clone_size: .; j_call: TRBJ1-1
cdr3_aa: CASSVRREEATF; cdr3_nt: TGTGCCAGTAGTGTGCGACGGGAGGAGGCGACCTTC; d_call: .; v_call: TRBV19; clone_size: .; j_call: TRBJ1-2
cdr3_aa: CASSPGDGSYEQYF; cdr3_nt: TGTGCCAGCAGCCCAGGGGACGGCTCCTACGAGCAGTACTTC; d_call: .; v_call: TRBV7-7; clone_size: .; j_call: TRBJ2-7
cdr3_aa: CASSPGTGKQPQHF; cdr3_nt: TGTGCCAGTAGTCCCGGGACAGGGAAACAGCCCCAGCATTTT; d_call: TRBD1; v_call: TRBV19; clone_size: .; j_call: TRBJ1-5
cdr3_aa: CASSPWGAYSPLHF; cdr3_nt: TGCGCCAGCAGCCCGTGGGGCGCATATTCACCCCTCCACTTT; d_call: .; v_call: TRBV4-1; clone_size: .; j_call: TRBJ1-6
cdr3_aa: CATAGGSSYEQYF; cdr3_nt: TGTGCCACCGCCGGGGGGAGCTCCTACGAGCAGTACTTC; d_call: TRBD2; v_call: TRBV2; clone_size: .; j_call: TRBJ2-7
cdr3_aa: CASSYGRGSEQYF; cdr3_nt: TGTGCCAGCAGTTATGGCAGGGGAAGCGAGCAGTACTTC; d_call: .; v_call: TRBV6-5; clone_size: .; j_call: TRBJ2-7
cdr3_aa: CASSEVPGGATDTQYF; cdr3_nt: TGTGCCAGCAGTGAAGTTCCCGGGGGGGCCACAGATACGCAGTATTTT; d_call: TRBD2; v_call: TRBV6-1; clone_size: medium-sized; j_call: TRBJ2-3
cdr3_aa: CASSIGQGSYEQYF; cdr3_nt: TGTGCCAGCAGCATCGGACAGGGCTCCTACGAGCAGTACTTC; d_call: TRBD1; v_call: TRBV7-2; clone_size: once; j_call: TRBJ2-7
cdr3_aa: CASSKTGTVTYEQYF; cdr3_nt: TGTGCCAGCAGTAAAACCGGGACAGTAACCTACGAGCAGTACTTC; d_call: TRBD1; v_call: TRBV27; clone_size: .; j_call: TRBJ2-7
cdr3_aa: CASSEIYGEQYF; cdr3_nt: TGTGCCAGCAGTGAGATTTACGGCGAGCAGTACTTC; d_call: .; v_call: TRBV6-1; clone_size: .; j_call: TRBJ2-7
cdr3_aa: CASSLHRDSPLHF; cdr3_nt: TGTGCCAGCAGTTTACACAGGGATTCACCCCTCCACTTT; d_call: .; v_call: TRBV28; clone_size: .; j_call: TRBJ1-6
cdr3_aa: CASSPKGDRGIYGYTF; cdr3_nt: TGCGCCAGCAGCCCCAAGGGGGACAGGGGGATATATGGCTACACCTTC; d_call: TRBD1; v_call: TRBV4-1; clone_size: .; j_call: TRBJ1-2
cdr3_aa: CASRSSGASYNEQFF; cdr3_nt: TGTGCCAGCAGGTCTAGCGGGGCCTCCTACAATGAGCAGTTCTTC; d_call: TRBD2; v_call: TRBV2; clone_size: .; j_call: TRBJ2-1
cdr3_aa: CASSPRGVGKLFF; cdr3_nt: TGTGCCAGCAGCCCCCGGGGGGTGGGAAAACTGTTTTTT; d_call: .; v_call: TRBV11-2; clone_size: few; j_call: TRBJ1-4
cdr3_aa: CASSPSTGGDRGYTF; cdr3_nt: TGTGCCAGCAGCCCATCGACAGGGGGCGATCGCGGCTACACCTTC; d_call: TRBD1; v_call: TRBV5-4; clone_size: .; j_call: TRBJ1-2
cdr3_aa: CASSQDLNRGEQYF; cdr3_nt: TGTGCCAGCAGCCAAGACCTAAACAGGGGCGAGCAGTACTTC; d_call: TRBD1; v_call: TRBV4-2; clone_size: .; j_call: TRBJ2-7
cdr3_aa: CASSLLASDTQYF; cdr3_nt: TGTGCCAGCAGTTTGTTGGCCTCAGATACGCAGTATTTT; d_call: .; v_call: TRBV27; clone_size: .; j_call: TRBJ2-3
cdr3_aa: CASSLYGRTISQETQYF; cdr3_nt: TGTGCCAGCAGTTTATATGGACGGACTATATCCCAAGAGACCCAGTACTTC; d_call: .; v_call: TRBV27; clone_size: .; j_call: TRBJ2-5
cdr3_aa: CASSKGQGTDTQYF; cdr3_nt: TGTGCCAGCAGTAAGGGACAGGGCACAGATACGCAGTATTTT; d_call: TRBD1; v_call: TRBV27; clone_size: once; j_call: TRBJ2-3